This T cell receptor (beta chain) was observed in a study of blood T cell repertoires in COVID-19. Study information: Acute and convalescent COVID-19 specimens originated in the United States, Italy and Spain. PBMCs, B-cell-depleted T cells, or T cells were the source of the cDNA or gDNA that made up the material.

Per the original data handling: Estimates of nucleated cell counts were drawn from the amplification of reference gene primers. Using immunoSEQ multiplex PCR, the repertoire was profiled, and TCRdb retains in-frame clones only, with some absent. V and J calls and clone size come straight from that table; D and trimming were deduced from the DNA. Here the sample spans some 150,000 clones, about four fifths being singletons. CDR1 and CDR2 from the germline V gene are SGHDN and FVKESK. The V end was cut by 4 bases, the J end by 5 bases, with 11 bases between. The CDR3 consists of 14 residues. The sequence derives from a human donor in a cohort sampled during active COVID-19. The sample taken for sequencing was peripheral blood. V gene TRBV14 combines with J gene TRBJ2-2; perhaps TRBD2 as D (6 bases). The CDR3 bases are TGTGCCAGCAGCCCGGGAGAATGGACCGGGGAGCTGTTTTTT. Its translation: CASSPGEWTGELFF.